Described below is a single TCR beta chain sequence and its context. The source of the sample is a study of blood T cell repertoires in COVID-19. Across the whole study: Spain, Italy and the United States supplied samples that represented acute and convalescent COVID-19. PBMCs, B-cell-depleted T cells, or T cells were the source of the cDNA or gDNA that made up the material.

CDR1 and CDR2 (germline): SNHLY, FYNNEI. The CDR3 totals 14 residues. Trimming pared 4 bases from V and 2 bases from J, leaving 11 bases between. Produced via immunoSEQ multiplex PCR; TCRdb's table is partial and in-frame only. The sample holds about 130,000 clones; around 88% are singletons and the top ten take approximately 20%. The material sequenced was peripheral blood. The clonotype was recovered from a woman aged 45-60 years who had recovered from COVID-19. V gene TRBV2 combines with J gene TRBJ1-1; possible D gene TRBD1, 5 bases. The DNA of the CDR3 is TGTGCCAGCAGTGTCCTCCAGGGCAACACTGAAGCTTTCTTT. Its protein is CASSVLQGNTEAFF.